The subject of this entry is one T cell receptor beta chain. Clones were read by immunoSEQ multiplex PCR, and TCRdb kept only the in-frame ones, dropping some. Of more than 65,000 clones listed, roughly 93% are singletons. J gave up 3 bases and V 4 bases, and 6 bases lay outside the gene matches. The germline CDR1 and CDR2 sequences are SGHNT and YYREEE (reference sequence). The CDR3 contains 14 residues. The data derive from a study of technical replicates of blood from a handful of donors. The sample consisted of T cells isolated from PBMCs. V gene TRBV5-4 combines with J gene TRBJ1-2; 7 bases match TRBD1. The TCR was taken from a human donor in good health. The CDR3 DNA reads as TGTGCCAGCAGCACCGACAGGGACGACTATGGCTACACCTTC. Encoded protein: CASSTDRDDYGYTF.